The entry that follows covers one TCR beta chain sequence. What it recognizes is unknown. The sample is drawn from a study of T cell responses to AZD1222 COVID-19 vaccine. Overall study findings and caveats: Once two AZD1222 doses were given, Spike-specific TCR breadth and depth went up. The donor cohort was predominantly white British with a female majority, and clonal diversity may have been underestimated. Within unmutated variant regions lay the reported targets of nearly half of spike-specific TCRs.

Measured with immunoSEQ multiplex PCR; TCRdb has only the in-frame clones, and not every one. Of 94,000 or so clones detected, 85% to 90% appear once; the ten largest clones hold approximately 25%. This receptor was taken from an adult in good health. The input for sequencing was peripheral blood, taken on day 0 of AZD1222 vaccination.

CDR3 in DNA: TGTGCCAGCAGTCGAGGCAGGTGGGGGGGCTCCTACGAGCAGTACTTC. Its protein product is CASSRGRWGGSYEQYF. The chain links TRBV7-9 to TRBJ2-7, with 7 bases aligning to TRBD2. This CDR3 is 16 amino acids long. Germline values: CDR1 SEHNR, CDR2 FQNEAQ (reference sequence). V lost 6 bases and J lost 0; bases outside the gene matches: 11. Based on the CDR3 plus reference TRBV7-9 and TRBJ2-7, the full variable domain is DTGVSQNPRHKITKRGQNVTFRCDPISEHNRLYWYRQTLGQGPEFLTYFQNEAQLEKSRLLSDRFSAERPKGSFSTLEIQRTEQGDSAMYLCASSRGRWGGSYEQYFGPGTRLTVT.